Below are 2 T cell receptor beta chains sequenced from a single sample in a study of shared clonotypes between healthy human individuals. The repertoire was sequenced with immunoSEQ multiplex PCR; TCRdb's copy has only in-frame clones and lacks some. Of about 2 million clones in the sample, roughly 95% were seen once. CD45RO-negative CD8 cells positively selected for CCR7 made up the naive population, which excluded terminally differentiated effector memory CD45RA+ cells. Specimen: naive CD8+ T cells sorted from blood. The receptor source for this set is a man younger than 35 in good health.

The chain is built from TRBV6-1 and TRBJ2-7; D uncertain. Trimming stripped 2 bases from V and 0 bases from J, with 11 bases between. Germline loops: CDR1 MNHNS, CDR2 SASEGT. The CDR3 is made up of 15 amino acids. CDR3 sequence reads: CASSEWPPSSYEQYF. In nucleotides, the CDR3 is TGTGCCAGCAGTGAATGGCCACCTAGCTCCTACGAGCAGTACTTC.

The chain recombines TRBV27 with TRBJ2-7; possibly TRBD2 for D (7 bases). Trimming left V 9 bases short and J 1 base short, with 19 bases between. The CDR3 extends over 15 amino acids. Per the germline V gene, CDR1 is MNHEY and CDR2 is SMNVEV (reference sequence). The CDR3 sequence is CASQHRGALSYEQYF. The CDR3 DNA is TGTGCCAGTCAACACCGGGGGGCCCTTTCCTACGAGCAGTACTTC.